A single sample gave rise to the 23 T cell receptor beta chains below, sequenced in a study of shared clonotypes between healthy human individuals. Libraries were prepared by immunoSEQ multiplex PCR; TCRdb keeps only in-frame clonotypes and omits some of them. The repertoire consists of 2 million to 2.5 million clones, with approximately 95% occurring once and the leading ten covering about 0.37%. The specimen sequenced was naive CD4+ T cells from PBMCs. Subset of the sample: CD45RA+ positively selected. All receptors come from a man aged 18 to 29 in good health. Some clones in this sample may be carry-over from other donors' samples.

CDR3 protein: CAWMIGGSMLTQYF. The CDR3 region has the DNA TGTGCCTGGATGATCGGCGGTAGCATGTTAACGCAGTATTTT. This chain connects TRBV30 to TRBJ2-3; D unresolved. The CDR3 runs 14 residues. V gave up 4 bases and J gave up 9 bases, with 20 bases separating them. Germline loops: CDR1 GTSNPN, CDR2 SVGIG (reference sequence).

This rearrangement joins TRBV7-2 to TRBJ2-1, with D unresolved. The CDR3 runs 12 residues. Trimming took off 7 bases at V and 7 bases at J, with 11 bases between the two ends. Germline loops: CDR1 SGHTA, CDR2 FQGNSA. The CDR3 is CASTPRPNEQFF. CDR3 DNA sequence: TGTGCCAGCACCCCCCGACCTAATGAGCAGTTCTTC.

This sequence joins TRBV6-1 and TRBJ2-7; 9 bases are shared with TRBD2. Germline V CDR1 and CDR2: MNHNS, SASEGT. V was pared by 5 bases and J by 2 bases, with 7 bases of the junction left unmatched. This CDR3 comprises 15 residues. CDR3 DNA sequence: TGTGCCAGCAGTTTCTTGCGGGAGGGCCCCTACGAGCAGTACTTC. Its translation is CASSFLREGPYEQYF.

This CDR3 is CASRQTGGTGQPQHF. The CDR3 DNA reads as TGTGCCAGCAGGCAAACAGGGGGCACGGGTCAGCCCCAGCATTTT. The rearrangement joins TRBV6-6 to TRBJ1-5, with 9 positions matching TRBD1. Germline V gene sequence: CDR1 MNHNY, CDR2 SVGAGI (reference sequence). This CDR3 is 15 amino acids long. Trimming removed 6 bases from V and 6 bases from J; junction bases left unmatched: 9.

The rearrangement links TRBV4-2 to TRBJ2-3, with no clear D. Germline assignment: CDR1 LGHNA and CDR2 YNFKEQ. The V end was cut by 0 bases, the J end by 15 bases, with 13 bases between. There are 12 residues in the CDR3. CDR3: CASSQDSRPAYF. CDR3 nucleotide sequence: TGTGCCAGCAGCCAAGATAGCAGGCCGGCCTATTTT.

The rearrangement links TRBV15 to TRBJ2-1, with D possibly being TRBD1 (5 bases). The CDR3 has 14 amino acids. V lost 0 bases, J lost 7 bases, and 10 bases lay in between. From germline, CDR1 is LNHNV and CDR2 YYDKDF (reference sequence). The CDR3 reads CATSRDRDGNEQFF. CDR3 DNA: TGTGCCACCAGCAGAGACAGGGATGGTAATGAGCAGTTCTTC.

The J gene is TRBJ2-5, the V gene TRBV19; 15 nucleotides line up with TRBD2. The CDR3 loop spans 18 amino acids. V lost 3 bases, J lost 0 bases, and 5 bases stayed unmatched. The germline gives CDR1 LNHDA, CDR2 SQIVND (reference sequence). The CDR3 loop is CASSMGLAGGRYQETQYF. DNA of the CDR3: TGTGCCAGTAGTATGGGACTAGCGGGAGGCCGGTACCAAGAGACCCAGTACTTC.

The V gene is TRBV2, the J gene TRBJ2-7; 10 bases match TRBD2. The CDR3 sequence is 16 residues long. The germline gives CDR1 SNHLY, CDR2 FYNNEI. The ends lost 2 bases at V and 6 bases at J; junction bases unmatched: 10. The CDR3 DNA reads as TGTGCCAGCAGTGAAATAATGTGGACTAGCGGACCCGAGCAGTACTTC. This encodes CASSEIMWTSGPEQYF.

The chain couples TRBV6-5 to TRBJ1-2; D ambiguous. Germline CDR1 and CDR2: MNHEY and SVGAGI. Trimming cost V 5 bases and J 8 bases, with 18 bases left between them. The length of the CDR3 is 14 residues. In DNA form, the CDR3 reads TGTGCCAGCAGTGCCGCCGGAGTCTATTTCGGCTACACCTTC. Translated, it gives CASSAAGVYFGYTF.

On this clone itself: Distinct nucleotide sequences in the sample also encode this CDR3. The chain's CDR3 is CASSGTSGYNEQFF. The DNA for the CDR3 is TGTGCCAGCTCCGGGACTAGCGGTTACAATGAGCAGTTCTTC. The chain is built from TRBV18 and TRBJ2-1; TRBD2 aligns across 11 bases. There are 14 residues in the CDR3. With V trimmed by 6 bases and J by 4 bases, 2 bases remained unmatched. Per the germline V gene, CDR1 is KGHSH and CDR2 is LQKENI.

Concerning this clone: Other DNA sequences of this sample code for an identical CDR3. The chain combines TRBV7-9 with TRBJ2-3; 10 positions match TRBD2. The ends lost 5 bases at V and 1 base at J; junction bases unmatched: 3. The CDR3 totals 15 residues. CDR1 is SEHNR, CDR2 FQNEAQ, per germline (reference sequence). CDR3 DNA sequence: TGTGCCAGCAGCCCGGGGACTAGCGGCACAGATACGCAGTATTTT. It yields the protein CASSPGTSGTDTQYF.

The chain links TRBV7-6 to TRBJ1-5, with a weak D call TRBD1 (5 bases). Germline V gene data show CDR1 as SGHVS and CDR2 as FNYEAQ. V was clipped by 5 bases and J by 0 bases, with 17 bases between them. The CDR3 sequence is 17 residues long. The CDR3 nucleotides are TGTGCCAGCAGCGCACGTCGCAGGGAAAATAGCAATCAGCCCCAGCATTTT. Encoded protein: CASSARRRENSNQPQHF.

This chain links TRBV28 with TRBJ1-2, with 9 nucleotides matching TRBD1. V gave up 8 bases and J gave up 2 bases; unmatched junction bases: 9. Germline-derived CDR1 and CDR2 are MDHEN and SYDVKM. There are 15 residues in the CDR3. DNA for the CDR3: TGTGCCAGCGGTACACCTGGACAGGGGAACTATGGCTACACCTTC. This gives the protein CASGTPGQGNYGYTF.

This clone has only a few counts. The CDR3 is CASSPVPGANYGYTF. Written as DNA, the CDR3 is TGTGCCAGCAGCCCTGTTCCGGGAGCTAACTATGGCTACACCTTC. The J gene is TRBJ1-2, the V gene TRBV7-8; D unresolved. The V end was cut by 5 bases, the J end by 0 bases, with 13 bases between. Looked up from germline, CDR1 is SGHVS and CDR2 is FQNEAQ. The CDR3 covers 15 residues.

In the case of this clone: Other DNA sequences from this sample encode an identical CDR3 as well. The chain has TRBV12-5 and TRBJ1-3; D is ambiguous. The CDR3 spans 12 residues. Germline assignment: CDR1 LGHNT and CDR2 FRNRAP. V dropped 6 bases and J dropped 4 bases, with 7 bases sitting between them. The CDR3 region has the DNA TGTGCTAGTGGGCCGGGGGGAAACACCATATATTTT. Its translation is CASGPGGNTIYF.

This rearrangement joins TRBV7-3 to TRBJ2-7; 12 positions match TRBD2. The CDR3 is 15 amino acids. The V gene's germline CDR1 is SGHTA and CDR2 FQGTGA. Unmatched junction bases numbered 4, after V lost 5 bases and J lost 2 bases. The CDR3 sequence: CASSPRTSGAYEQYF. CDR3 in DNA: TGTGCCAGCAGCCCCAGGACTAGCGGGGCCTACGAGCAGTACTTC.

The rearrangement uses TRBV5-1 and TRBJ2-7; either TRBD1 or TRBD2 may supply D (5 bases each). The length of the CDR3 is 15 residues. Trimming pared 4 bases from V and 3 bases from J, leaving 17 bases between. Germline loops: CDR1 SGHRS, CDR2 YFSETQ. CDR3 nucleotides: TGCGCCAGCAGCCCGACCGGGACGGAGGTCTACGAGCAGTACTTC. It encodes CASSPTGTEVYEQYF. Complete variable domain (other parts from reference TRBV5-1 and TRBJ2-7): KAGVTQTPRYLIKTRGQQVTLSCSPISGHRSVSWYQQTPGQGLQFLFEYFSETQRNKGNFPGRFSGRQFSNSRSEMNVSTLELGDSALYLCASSPTGTEVYEQYFGPGTRLTVT.

As for this clone: Other DNA sequences in the sample encode the same CDR3. The rearrangement uses TRBV7-3 and TRBJ2-1; 7 nucleotides line up with TRBD2. The CDR3 totals 15 residues. V lost 3 bases, J lost 2 bases, and 4 bases stayed unmatched. Germline lookup yields CDR1 SGHTA and CDR2 FQGTGA. The DNA for the CDR3 is TGTGCCAGCAGCTTGTCTAGCGGTGCCTACAATGAGCAGTTCTTC. It codes for CASSLSSGAYNEQFF.

This CDR3 reads CASSYSRDLGQFF. The CDR3 DNA is TGTGCCAGCAGTTACTCCCGGGACTTAGGGCAGTTCTTC. The gene calls are TRBV6-5 and TRBJ2-1; D possibly corresponds to TRBD2 (6 bases). Germline values: CDR1 MNHEY, CDR2 SVGAGI. CDR3 size: 13 residues. Trimming removed 0 bases from V and 12 bases from J, with 12 bases in between.

V usage is TRBV28 and J usage is TRBJ2-7; a weak D match, TRBD1 (5 bases). This CDR3 is 14 amino acids long. The germline CDR1 and CDR2 sequences are MDHEN and SYDVKM. V lost 8 bases and J 1 base, leaving 15 bases between the germline ends. CDR3 residues: CASGEDRDSYEQYF. CDR3 nucleotide sequence: TGTGCCAGCGGCGAAGACAGAGATTCCTACGAGCAGTACTTC.

The chain is built from TRBV28 and TRBJ2-1; D gene ambiguous. Germline V gene sequence: CDR1 MDHEN, CDR2 SYDVKM. V lost 4 bases and J 0 bases, leaving 16 bases between the germline ends. This CDR3 spans 17 amino acids. CDR3 sequence (DNA): TGTGCCAGCAGTTCACCCTTCCCGAGGAGCTCCTACAATGAGCAGTTCTTC. Its translation is CASSSPFPRSSYNEQFF.

The J gene is TRBJ1-1, the V gene TRBV4-2; D may be TRBD1 (6 bases). Germline V lookup: CDR1 LGHNA, CDR2 YNFKEQ. The CDR3 consists of 13 residues. Trimming removed 3 bases at V and 6 bases at J, with 11 bases between. Here the CDR3 reads CASSQKTGSEAFF. DNA for the CDR3: TGTGCCAGCAGCCAGAAGACAGGCTCTGAAGCTTTCTTT.

CDR3 protein: CASSQGRTQPQHF. CDR3 in DNA: TGCGCCAGCAGCCAAGGCAGGACTCAGCCCCAGCATTTT. V gene TRBV4-1 combines with J gene TRBJ1-5; the D is unclear. The CDR3 is made up of 13 amino acids. V was pared by 1 base and J by 6 bases, with 7 bases between. The germline V gene has CDR1 MGHRA and CDR2 YSYEKL.